This is a list of T cell receptor beta chains from one sample in a study of T cell changes during pregnancy in multiple sclerosis. Repertoires were generated with immunoSEQ multiplex PCR, while TCRdb's copy carries only in-frame clones and drops some. The table records more than 80,000 clones, approximately 90% of them present only once. The sequenced sample was peripheral blood, obtained after pregnancy. The receptor set was obtained from a female donor with multiple sclerosis, enrolled in a pregnancy study. Both conserved end residues are part of each CDR3. The D gene is left open where the match is weak. Rows give clone size only sometimes, using once, few, many, or a class for an expanded clone.

j_gene | abundance | d_gene | v_gene | CDR3nt | CDR3aa
TRBJ2-3 | - | - | TRBV14 | TGTGCCACCAGGGGCAGGACAGATACGCAGTATTTT | CATRGRTDTQYF
TRBJ2-5 | once | - | TRBV2 | TGTGCCAGCAGTCGGCGGCGGGAGACCCAGTACTTC | CASSRRRETQYF
TRBJ2-7 | - | TRBD2 | TRBV4-2 | TGTGCCAGCAGCCACCCTAGCGGGAGGATCTACGAGCAGTACTTC | CASSHPSGRIYEQYF
TRBJ2-7 | - | TRBD1 | TRBV2 | TGTGCCAGCAGTGAATCCGTGGGACAGGGCATGTGGGAGCAGTACTTC | CASSESVGQGMWEQYF
TRBJ2-3 | - | - | TRBV15 | TGTGCCACCTCTTACTCCTACAGGGCTGGCACAGATACGCAGTATTTT | CATSYSYRAGTDTQYF
TRBJ1-1 | once | - | TRBV5-4 | TGTGCCAGCAAACTTGAGGGTTGGGAAAGGACTGAAGCTTTCTTT | CASKLEGWERTEAFF
TRBJ2-1 | - | - | TRBV5-1 | TGCGCCAGCAGCTTGGAAGCTCGTCCCTACAATGAGCAGTTCTTC | CASSLEARPYNEQFF
TRBJ2-7 | - | - | TRBV5-5 | TGTGCCAGCAGCTTGGATTTCACCTACGAGCAGTACTTC | CASSLDFTYEQYF
TRBJ2-2 | - | - | TRBV9 | TGTGCCAGCAGCGTAAGTCCTACCATCACCGGGGAGCTGTTTTTT | CASSVSPTITGELFF
TRBJ2-3 | - | - | TRBV6-1 | TGTGCCAGCAGTGAAGCGGCCCGCACAGATACGCAGTATTTT | CASSEAARTDTQYF
TRBJ2-1 | - | TRBD1 | TRBV9 | TGTGCCAGCAGCGTAGCTGAAGGCCCGGCGGCAGGGGGTAGGAATGAGCAGTTCTTC | CASSVAEGPAAGGRNEQFF
TRBJ1-5 | - | - | TRBV5-5 | TGTGCCAGCAGCTTGGAAGAGGGACTCAATCAGCCCCAGCATTTT | CASSLEEGLNQPQHF
TRBJ2-5 | - | TRBD1 | TRBV18 | TGTGCCAGCTCACCCCCGGGACAGCTCCAAGAGACCCAGTACTTC | CASSPPGQLQETQYF
TRBJ1-4 | - | TRBD1 | TRBV5-1 | TGCGCCAGCAGCGCCGGGACAGGATACCCCGGTGCTAATGAAAAACTGTTTTTT | CASSAGTGYPGANEKLFF
TRBJ1-1 | few | TRBD1 | TRBV29-1 | TGCAGCGTTGAATACCCGGGACAGAAACACACTGAAGCTTTCTTT | CSVEYPGQKHTEAFF
TRBJ2-5 | - | - | TRBV5-1 | TGCGCCAGCAGCCCCCGTGGGGGCCCAGAGACCCAGTACTTC | CASSPRGGPETQYF
TRBJ2-2 | few | TRBD2 | TRBV7-6 | TGTGCCAGCAGCTTAACGGGCGGGAGGGCCATCGGGGAGCTGTTTTTT | CASSLTGGRAIGELFF
TRBJ2-7 | - | TRBD1 | TRBV7-9 | TGTGCCAGCAGCTTAGCCGACAGGGGGCTCGAGCAGTACTTC | CASSLADRGLEQYF
TRBJ2-7 | - | TRBD1 | TRBV11-2 | TGTGCCAGCAGCCTGGGACAGCTCTACGAGCAGTACTTC | CASSLGQLYEQYF
TRBJ1-1 | - | TRBD1 | TRBV10-1 | TGCGCCAGCAGTGAAACAGGGGGCAAAGCTTTCTTT | CASSETGGKAFF
TRBJ1-2 | - | TRBD1 | TRBV14 | TGTGCCAGCAGTCACCAAGCAGGGGGCCGCTACACCTTC | CASSHQAGGRYTF
TRBJ2-7 | once | TRBD1 | TRBV23-1 | TGCGCCAGCAGTCAATCGTATGAATTGGACAGGTACTCCTACGAGCAGTACTTC | CASSQSYELDRYSYEQYF
TRBJ2-6 | once | TRBD1 | TRBV11-1 | TGTGCCAGCAGCTTAGCGTTCGGCAGGGGGAGCTCTGGGGCCAACGTCCTGACTTTC | CASSLAFGRGSSGANVLTF
TRBJ2-1 | - | - | TRBV6-4 | TGTGCCAGCAGCGAGCGGGTAAGCTCCTACAATGAGCAGTTCTTC | CASSERVSSYNEQFF
TRBJ2-7 | - | - | TRBV14 | TGTGCCAGCAGCCACCCGCTAGGGGGTTTGTACGAGCAGTACTTC | CASSHPLGGLYEQYF
TRBJ2-2 | - | - | TRBV5-1 | TGCGCCAGCAGCTTGTCGGTAGCTAGTACCGGGGAGCTGTTTTTT | CASSLSVASTGELFF
TRBJ2-3 | once | - | TRBV5-1 | TGCGCCAGCAGCTTGGAAAACGGGAGAGTATTAGATACGCAGTATTTT | CASSLENGRVLDTQYF
TRBJ1-1 | - | - | TRBV2 | TGTGCCAGCAGTGAGAGGACAGCTAACACTGAAGCTTTCTTT | CASSERTANTEAFF
TRBJ1-6 | - | - | TRBV30 | TGTGCCTGGAGTGTGGGGGAAACCACGGGAGGTTCACCCCTCCACTTT | CAWSVGETTGGSPLHF
TRBJ2-7 | - | - | TRBV2 | TGTGCCAGCAGTGAATCGGCCTACGAGCAGTACTTC | CASSESAYEQYF
TRBJ2-1 | - | TRBD2 | TRBV5-1 | TGCGCCAGCAGCTTGGATCTCTCTAGCGGGATCTCCTACAATGAGCAGTTCTTC | CASSLDLSSGISYNEQFF